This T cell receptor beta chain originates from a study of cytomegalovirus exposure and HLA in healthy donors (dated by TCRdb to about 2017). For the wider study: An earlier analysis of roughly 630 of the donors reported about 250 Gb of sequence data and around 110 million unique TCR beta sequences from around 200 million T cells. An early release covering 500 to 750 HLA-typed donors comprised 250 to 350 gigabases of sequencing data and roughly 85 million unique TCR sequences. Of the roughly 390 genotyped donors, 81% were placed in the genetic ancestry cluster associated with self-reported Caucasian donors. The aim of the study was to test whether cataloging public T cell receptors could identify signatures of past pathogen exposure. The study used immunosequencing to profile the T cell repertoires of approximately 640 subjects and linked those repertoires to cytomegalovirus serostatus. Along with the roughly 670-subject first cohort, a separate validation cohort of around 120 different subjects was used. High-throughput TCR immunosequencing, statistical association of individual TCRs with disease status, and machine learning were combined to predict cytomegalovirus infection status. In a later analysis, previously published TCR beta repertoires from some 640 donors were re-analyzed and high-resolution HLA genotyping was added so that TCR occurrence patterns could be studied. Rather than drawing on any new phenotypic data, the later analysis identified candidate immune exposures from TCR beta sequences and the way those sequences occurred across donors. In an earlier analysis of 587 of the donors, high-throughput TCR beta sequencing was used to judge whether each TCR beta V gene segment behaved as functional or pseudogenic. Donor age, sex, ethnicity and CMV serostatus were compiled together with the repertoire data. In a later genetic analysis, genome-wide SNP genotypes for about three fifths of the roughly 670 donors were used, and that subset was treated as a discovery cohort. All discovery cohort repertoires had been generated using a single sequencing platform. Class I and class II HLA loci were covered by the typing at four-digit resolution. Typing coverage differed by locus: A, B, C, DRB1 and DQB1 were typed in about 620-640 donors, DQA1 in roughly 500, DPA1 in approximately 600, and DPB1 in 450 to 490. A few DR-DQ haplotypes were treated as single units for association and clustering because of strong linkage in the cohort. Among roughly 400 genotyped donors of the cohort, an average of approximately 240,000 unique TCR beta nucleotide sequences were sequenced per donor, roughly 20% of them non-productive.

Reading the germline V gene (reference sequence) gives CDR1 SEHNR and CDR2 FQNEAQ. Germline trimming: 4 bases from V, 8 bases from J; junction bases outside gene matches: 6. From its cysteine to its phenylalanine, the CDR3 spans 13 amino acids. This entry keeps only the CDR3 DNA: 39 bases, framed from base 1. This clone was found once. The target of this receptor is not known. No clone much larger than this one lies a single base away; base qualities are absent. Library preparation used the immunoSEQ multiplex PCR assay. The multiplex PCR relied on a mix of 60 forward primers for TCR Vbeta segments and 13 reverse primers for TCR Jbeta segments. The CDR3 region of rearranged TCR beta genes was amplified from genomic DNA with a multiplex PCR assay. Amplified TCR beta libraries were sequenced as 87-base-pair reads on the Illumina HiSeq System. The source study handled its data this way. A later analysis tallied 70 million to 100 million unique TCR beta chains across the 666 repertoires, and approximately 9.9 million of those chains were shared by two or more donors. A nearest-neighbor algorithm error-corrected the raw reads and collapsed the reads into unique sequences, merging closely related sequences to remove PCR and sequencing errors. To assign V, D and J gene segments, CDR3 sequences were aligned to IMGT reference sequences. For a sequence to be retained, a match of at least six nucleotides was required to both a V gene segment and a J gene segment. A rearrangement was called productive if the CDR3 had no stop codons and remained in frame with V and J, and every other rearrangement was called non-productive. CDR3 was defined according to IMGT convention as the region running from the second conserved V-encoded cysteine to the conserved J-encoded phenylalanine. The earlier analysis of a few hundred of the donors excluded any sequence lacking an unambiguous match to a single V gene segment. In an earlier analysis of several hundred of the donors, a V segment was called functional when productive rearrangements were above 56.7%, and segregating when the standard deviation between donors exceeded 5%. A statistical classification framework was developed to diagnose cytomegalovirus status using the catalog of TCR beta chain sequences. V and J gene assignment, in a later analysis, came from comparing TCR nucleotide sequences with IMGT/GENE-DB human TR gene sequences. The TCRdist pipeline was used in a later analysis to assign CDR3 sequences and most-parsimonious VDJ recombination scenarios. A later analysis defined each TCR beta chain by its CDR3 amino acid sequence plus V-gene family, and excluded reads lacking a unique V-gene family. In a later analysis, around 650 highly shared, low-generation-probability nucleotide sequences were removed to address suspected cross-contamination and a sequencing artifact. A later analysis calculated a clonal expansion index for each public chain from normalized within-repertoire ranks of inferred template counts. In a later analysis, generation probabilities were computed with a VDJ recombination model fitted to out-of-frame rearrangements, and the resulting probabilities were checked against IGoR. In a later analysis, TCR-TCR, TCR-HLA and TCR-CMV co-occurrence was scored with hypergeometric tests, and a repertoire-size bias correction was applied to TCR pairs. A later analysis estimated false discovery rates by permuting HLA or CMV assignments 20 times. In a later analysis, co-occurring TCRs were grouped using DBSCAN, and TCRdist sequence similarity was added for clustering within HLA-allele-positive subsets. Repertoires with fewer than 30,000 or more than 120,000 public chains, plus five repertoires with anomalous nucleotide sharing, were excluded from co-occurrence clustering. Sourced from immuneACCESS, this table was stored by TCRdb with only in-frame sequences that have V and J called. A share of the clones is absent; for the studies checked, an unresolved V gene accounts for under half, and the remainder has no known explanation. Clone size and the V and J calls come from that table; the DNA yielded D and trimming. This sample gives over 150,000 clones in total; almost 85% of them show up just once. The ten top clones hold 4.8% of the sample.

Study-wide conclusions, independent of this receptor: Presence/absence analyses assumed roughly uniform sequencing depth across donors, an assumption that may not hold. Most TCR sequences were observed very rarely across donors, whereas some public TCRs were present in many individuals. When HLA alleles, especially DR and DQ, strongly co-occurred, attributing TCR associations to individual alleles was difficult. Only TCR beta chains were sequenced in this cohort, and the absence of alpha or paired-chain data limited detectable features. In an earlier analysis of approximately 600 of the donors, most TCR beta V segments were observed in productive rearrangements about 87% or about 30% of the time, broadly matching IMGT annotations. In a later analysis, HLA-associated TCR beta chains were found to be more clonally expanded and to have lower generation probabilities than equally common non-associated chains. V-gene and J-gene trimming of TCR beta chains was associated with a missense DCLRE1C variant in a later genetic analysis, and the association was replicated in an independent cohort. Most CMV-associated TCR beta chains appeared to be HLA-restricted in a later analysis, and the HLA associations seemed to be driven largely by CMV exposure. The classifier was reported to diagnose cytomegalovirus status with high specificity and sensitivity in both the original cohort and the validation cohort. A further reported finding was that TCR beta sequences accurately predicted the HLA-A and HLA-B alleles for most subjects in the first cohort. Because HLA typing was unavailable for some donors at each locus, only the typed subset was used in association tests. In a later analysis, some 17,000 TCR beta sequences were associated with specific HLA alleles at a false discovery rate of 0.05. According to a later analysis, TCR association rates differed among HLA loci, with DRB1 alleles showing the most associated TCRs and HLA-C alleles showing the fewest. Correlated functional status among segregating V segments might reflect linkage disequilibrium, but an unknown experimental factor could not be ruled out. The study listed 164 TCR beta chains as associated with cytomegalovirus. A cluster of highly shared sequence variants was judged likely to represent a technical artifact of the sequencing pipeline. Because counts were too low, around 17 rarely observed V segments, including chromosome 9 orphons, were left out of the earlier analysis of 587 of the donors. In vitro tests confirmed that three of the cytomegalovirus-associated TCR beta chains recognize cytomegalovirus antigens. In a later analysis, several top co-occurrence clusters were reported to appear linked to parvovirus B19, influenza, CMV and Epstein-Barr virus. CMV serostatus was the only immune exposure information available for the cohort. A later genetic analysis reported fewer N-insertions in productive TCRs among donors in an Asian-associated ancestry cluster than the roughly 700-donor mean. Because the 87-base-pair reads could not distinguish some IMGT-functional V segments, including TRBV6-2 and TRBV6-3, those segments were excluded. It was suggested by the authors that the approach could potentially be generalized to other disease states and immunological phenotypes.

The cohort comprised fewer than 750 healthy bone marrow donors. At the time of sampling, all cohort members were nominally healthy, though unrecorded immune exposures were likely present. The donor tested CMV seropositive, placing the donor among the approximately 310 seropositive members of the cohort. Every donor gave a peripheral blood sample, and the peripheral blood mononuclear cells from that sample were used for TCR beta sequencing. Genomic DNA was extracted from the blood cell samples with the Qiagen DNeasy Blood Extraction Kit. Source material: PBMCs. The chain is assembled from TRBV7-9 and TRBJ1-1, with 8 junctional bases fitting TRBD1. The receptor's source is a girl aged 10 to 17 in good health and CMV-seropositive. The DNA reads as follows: TGTGCCAGCAGCTCGGACAGGGAGGGGGAAGCTTTCTTT. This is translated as CASSSDREGEAFF.